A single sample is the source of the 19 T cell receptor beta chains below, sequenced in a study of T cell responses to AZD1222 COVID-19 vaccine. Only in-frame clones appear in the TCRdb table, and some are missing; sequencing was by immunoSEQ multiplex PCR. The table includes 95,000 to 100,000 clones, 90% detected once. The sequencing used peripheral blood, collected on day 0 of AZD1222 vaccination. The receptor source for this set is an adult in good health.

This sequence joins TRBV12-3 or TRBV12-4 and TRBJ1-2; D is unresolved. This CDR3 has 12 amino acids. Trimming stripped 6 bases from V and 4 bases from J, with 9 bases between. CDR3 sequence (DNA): TGTGCCAGCAGCCAACGGATCTATGGCTACACCTTC. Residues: CASSQRIYGYTF.

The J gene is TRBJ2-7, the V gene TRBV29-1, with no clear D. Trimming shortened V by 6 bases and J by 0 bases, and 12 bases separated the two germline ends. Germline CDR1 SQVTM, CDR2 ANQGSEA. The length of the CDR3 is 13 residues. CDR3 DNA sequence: TGCAGCGTGTTTGCAGGTAGCTCCTACGAGCAGTACTTC. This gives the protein CSVFAGSSYEQYF.

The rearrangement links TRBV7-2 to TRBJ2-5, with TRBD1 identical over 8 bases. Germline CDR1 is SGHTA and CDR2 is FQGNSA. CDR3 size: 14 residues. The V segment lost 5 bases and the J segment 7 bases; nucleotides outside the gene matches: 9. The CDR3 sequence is CASSPRTGTGTQYF. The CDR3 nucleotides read TGTGCCAGCAGCCCTCGGACAGGGACGGGGACCCAGTACTTC.

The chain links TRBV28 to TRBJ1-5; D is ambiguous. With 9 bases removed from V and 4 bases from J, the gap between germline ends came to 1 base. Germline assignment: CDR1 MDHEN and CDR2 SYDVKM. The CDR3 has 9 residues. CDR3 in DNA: TGTGCCAGTAATCAGCCCCAGCATTTT. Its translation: CASNQPQHF.

This CDR3 is CASSQDRNPAAEQFF. The CDR3 region has the DNA TGTGCCAGCAGCCAAGACCGGAACCCTGCGGCTGAGCAGTTCTTC. This sequence joins TRBV4-2 and TRBJ2-1; D not resolved. The CDR3 totals 15 residues. From germline, CDR1 is LGHNA and CDR2 YNFKEQ. Trimming pared 0 bases from V and 9 bases from J, leaving 15 bases between.

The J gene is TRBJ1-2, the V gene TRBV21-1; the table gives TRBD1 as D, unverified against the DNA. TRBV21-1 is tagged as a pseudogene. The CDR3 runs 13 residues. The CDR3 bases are TGTGCCAGCAGCAAAACAGTAGGTCAGGGCTACACCTTC. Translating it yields CASSKTVGQGYTF.

The CDR3 protein is CASRRTRQVGNEQFF. CDR3 DNA: TGTGCCAGCAGGAGGACTCGACAGGTAGGAAATGAGCAGTTCTTC. The chain is built from TRBV6-5 and TRBJ2-1; D may be TRBD1 (6 bases). Germline V lookup: CDR1 MNHEY, CDR2 SVGAGI. The CDR3 covers 15 residues. V shed 6 bases and J shed 7 bases, with 19 bases lying between them.

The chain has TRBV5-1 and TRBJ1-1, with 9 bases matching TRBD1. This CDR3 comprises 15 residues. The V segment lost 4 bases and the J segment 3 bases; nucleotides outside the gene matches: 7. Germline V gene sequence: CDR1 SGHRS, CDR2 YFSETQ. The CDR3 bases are TGCGCCAGCAGCCCGGAGACAGGGGGATACACTGAAGCTTTCTTT. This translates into CASSPETGGYTEAFF.

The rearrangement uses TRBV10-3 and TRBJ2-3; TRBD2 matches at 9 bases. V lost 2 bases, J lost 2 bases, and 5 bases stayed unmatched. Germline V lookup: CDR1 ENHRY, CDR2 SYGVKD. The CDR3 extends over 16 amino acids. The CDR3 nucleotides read TGTGCCATCAGTGAGGCGGGCGGGGGGGCCACAGATACGCAGTATTTT. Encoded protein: CAISEAGGGATDTQYF.

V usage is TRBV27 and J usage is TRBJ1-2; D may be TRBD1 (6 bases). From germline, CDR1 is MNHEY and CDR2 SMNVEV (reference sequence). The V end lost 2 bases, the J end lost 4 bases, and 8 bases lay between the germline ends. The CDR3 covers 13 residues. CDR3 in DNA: TGTGCCAGCAGTTTACAGGGGACCTATGGCTACACCTTC. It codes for CASSLQGTYGYTF.

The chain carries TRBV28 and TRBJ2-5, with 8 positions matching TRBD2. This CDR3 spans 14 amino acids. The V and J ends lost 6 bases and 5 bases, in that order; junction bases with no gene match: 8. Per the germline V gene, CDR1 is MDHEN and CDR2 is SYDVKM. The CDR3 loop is CASSQIAGWETQYF. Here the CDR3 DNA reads TGTGCCAGCAGCCAGATAGCGGGGTGGGAGACCCAGTACTTC.

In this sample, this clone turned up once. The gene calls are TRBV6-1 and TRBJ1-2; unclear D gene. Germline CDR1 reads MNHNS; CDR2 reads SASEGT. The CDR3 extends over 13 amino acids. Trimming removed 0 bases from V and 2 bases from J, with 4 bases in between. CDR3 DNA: TGTGCCAGCAGTGAAGCCAGAAACTATGGCTACACCTTC. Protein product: CASSEARNYGYTF.

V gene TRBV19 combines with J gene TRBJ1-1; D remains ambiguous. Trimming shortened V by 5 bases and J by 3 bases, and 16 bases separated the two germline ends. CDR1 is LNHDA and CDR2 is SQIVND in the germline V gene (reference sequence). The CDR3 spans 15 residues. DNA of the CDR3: TGTGCCAGTAGTTCCCTGGGCGTCGGAGACACTGAAGCTTTCTTT. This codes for CASSSLGVGDTEAFF.

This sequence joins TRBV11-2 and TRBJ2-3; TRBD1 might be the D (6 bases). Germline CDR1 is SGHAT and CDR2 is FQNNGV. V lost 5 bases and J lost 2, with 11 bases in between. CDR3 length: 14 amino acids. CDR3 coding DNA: TGTGCCAGCAGCACCGGGACATCCACAGATACGCAGTATTTT. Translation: CASSTGTSTDTQYF.

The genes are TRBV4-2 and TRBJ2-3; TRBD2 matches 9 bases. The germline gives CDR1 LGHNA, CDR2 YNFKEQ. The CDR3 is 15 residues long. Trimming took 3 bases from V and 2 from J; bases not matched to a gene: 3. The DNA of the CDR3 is TGTGCCAGCAGCCAGTGGACTAGCGCCACAGATACGCAGTATTTT. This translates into CASSQWTSATDTQYF.

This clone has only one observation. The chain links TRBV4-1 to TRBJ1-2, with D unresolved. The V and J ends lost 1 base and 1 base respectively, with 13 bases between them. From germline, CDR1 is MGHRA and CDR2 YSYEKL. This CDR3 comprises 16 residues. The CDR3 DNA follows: TGCGCCAGCAGCCAAGTCTTCCCAGGCTTTAACTATGGCTACACCTTC. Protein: CASSQVFPGFNYGYTF.

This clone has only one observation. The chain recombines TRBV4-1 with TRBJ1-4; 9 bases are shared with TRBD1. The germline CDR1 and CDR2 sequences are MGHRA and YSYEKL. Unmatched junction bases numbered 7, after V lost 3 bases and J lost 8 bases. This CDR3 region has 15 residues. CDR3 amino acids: CASSQEGQGWEKLFF. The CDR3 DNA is TGCGCCAGCAGCCAGGAGGGACAGGGTTGGGAAAAACTGTTTTTT.

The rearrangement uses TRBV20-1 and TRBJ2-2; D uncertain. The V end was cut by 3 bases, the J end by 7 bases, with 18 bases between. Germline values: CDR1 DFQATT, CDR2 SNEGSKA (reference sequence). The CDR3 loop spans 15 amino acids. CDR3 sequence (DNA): TGCAGTGCTAGTGATACGGCGACGATGGGCGGGGAGCTGTTTTTT. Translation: CSASDTATMGGELFF.

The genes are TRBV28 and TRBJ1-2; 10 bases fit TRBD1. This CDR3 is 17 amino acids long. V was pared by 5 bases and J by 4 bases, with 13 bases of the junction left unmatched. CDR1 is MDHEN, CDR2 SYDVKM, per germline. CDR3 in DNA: TGTGCCAGCAGTCGATCCACCGGGACAGGGGAAATCTATGGCTACACCTTC. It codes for CASSRSTGTGEIYGYTF.